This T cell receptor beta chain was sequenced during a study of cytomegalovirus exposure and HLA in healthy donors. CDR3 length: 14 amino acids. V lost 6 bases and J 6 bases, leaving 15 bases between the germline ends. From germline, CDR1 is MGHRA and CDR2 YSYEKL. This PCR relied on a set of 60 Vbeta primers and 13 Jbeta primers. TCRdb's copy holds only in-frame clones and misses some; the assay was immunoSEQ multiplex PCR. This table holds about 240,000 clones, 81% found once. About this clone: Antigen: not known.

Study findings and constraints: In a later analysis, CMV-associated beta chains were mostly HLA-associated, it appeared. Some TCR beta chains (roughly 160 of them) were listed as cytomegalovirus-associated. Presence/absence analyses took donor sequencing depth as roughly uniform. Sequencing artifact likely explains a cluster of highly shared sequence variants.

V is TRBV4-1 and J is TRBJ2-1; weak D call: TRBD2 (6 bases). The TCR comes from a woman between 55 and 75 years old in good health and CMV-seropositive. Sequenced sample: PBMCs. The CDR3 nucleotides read TGCGCCAGCAGACCGGAGGGAGCGCTCAATGAGCAGTTCTTC. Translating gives CASRPEGALNEQFF.